The source of this T cell receptor beta chain is a study of blood T cell repertoires in COVID-19 (TCRdb year 2020). General notes on the study: The collaborator samples originated in the United States, Italy and Spain and spanned the acute and convalescent phases of COVID-19. A de-identified subject ID, COVID-19 status, age in years and sex were almost always included in the sample metadata. Subjects who had been exposed to COVID-19, were actively infected with it, or had recovered from it provided the deeply sampled blood TCRbeta repertoires that made up the dataset. The samples were drawn from the first 160 participants of the ongoing ImmuneRACE study and from 1,254 subjects provided by 6 global collaborators. The prospective study material was composed of cDNA or gDNA derived from T cells, B-cell-depleted T cells, or PBMCs. The repertoires were released in a freely available public database meant as a resource for research on the immune response to SARS-CoV-2. Where available, HLA class I and class II types were obtained from metadata supplied by the sample provider rather than from assay-based typing.

At one collaborating source in Seattle, patients were enrolled during active infection and were followed longitudinally through the course of disease. Collaborating institutions collected whole blood in K2EDTA tubes following their own protocols. For TCRbeta analysis, collaborators shipped samples in one of three forms: frozen whole blood, isolated PBMCs, or DNA extracted from either of those sample types. A word on this clone: Its antigen has not been determined. Base quality data are lacking; no much larger clone is found one base away.

The CDR3 starts with the cysteine, ends with the phenylalanine, and has 16 residues. Left in the record is the CDR3 DNA by itself, 48 bases read in frame from the first base. Here V drops 4 bases and J drops 6 bases, and the junction holds 10 bases not matched to any gene. CDR1 and CDR2, looked up from the germline V gene, are SGHTA and FQGNSA. TCRbeta CDR3 regions were amplified from genomic DNA using the immunoSEQ Assay, a bias-controlled multiplex PCR. The paper's processing steps were these. The number of nucleated cells in each sample was estimated by amplification of reference gene primers within the assay. To quantify the absolute abundance of each unique TCRbeta CDR3 rearrangement, sequence reads were collapsed and filtered. Productive Simpson clonality was computed per sample as the square root of Simpson's diversity index over productive rearrangements. This immuneACCESS table, as held by TCRdb, lists in-frame sequences with V and J called but not all clones. Of the missing ones, under half trace to an unresolved V gene in checked studies; the others have no known cause. That table is the source of V, J and clone size, and D and trimming were worked out from the DNA. Recorded for this sample are around 190,000 clones; 75% to 90% of them occurred a single time. The top ten constitute 7.6% of the sample.

The study at large found these results: The amount of clinical and demographic metadata varied by source and participant and was provided uncurated.

The rearranged segments are TRBV7-2 and TRBJ1-5; 9 junctional bases match TRBD1. This receptor was taken from a woman in her sixties or seventies with COVID-19, enrolled during active disease. The sample consisted of peripheral blood. The CDR3 sequence is CASSSATGGLSQPQHF. The nucleotide sequence is TGTGCCAGCAGCTCCGCGACAGGGGGACTTTCTCAGCCCCAGCATTTT.